Given below is one T cell receptor beta chain in context. Its antigen is undetermined. The junction departs from germline at one end; a sequencing error may be responsible. This record belongs to a study of cytomegalovirus exposure and HLA in healthy donors. Whole-study findings and limits: Sequencing depth across donors, presence/absence analyses assumed, was roughly uniform.

Germline loops: CDR1 SEHNR, CDR2 FQNEAQ (reference sequence). The CDR3 is 17 amino acids. PCR involved 60 Vbeta and 13 Jbeta primers. The table came from immunoSEQ multiplex PCR; TCRdb's copy has only in-frame clones and leaves some out. This table holds about 96,000 clones, roughly 79% found once. The clonotype comes from a female donor in good health and CMV-seropositive. V is TRBV7-9 and J is TRBJ2-7, with 9 nucleotides matching TRBD2. Input material: PBMCs. CDR3 coding DNA: TGTGCCAGCAGCCCCGATTTCGGGCTAGCGGGATCCTCCGAGCAGTACTTC. Its protein product is CASSPDFGLAGSSEQYF.